Listed here are 21 T cell receptor beta chains from one sample, sequenced in a study of T cell responses to AZD1222 COVID-19 vaccine. Profiling relied on immunoSEQ multiplex PCR, and the TCRdb table lists in-frame clones only, not all of them. The sample shows around 99,000 clones, approximately 92% of them seen only once. Here the sequenced sample was peripheral blood, taken on day 0 of AZD1222 vaccination. The receptors come from an adult in good health.

The chain links TRBV27 to TRBJ2-7, with D perhaps TRBD1 (6 bases). The length of the CDR3 is 13 residues. Trimming cost V 8 bases and J 0 bases, with 11 bases left between them. Germline V gives CDR1 MNHEY, CDR2 SMNVEV (reference sequence). Here the CDR3 reads CASGGQSSYEQYF. The CDR3 nucleotides are TGTGCCAGCGGAGGACAGAGCTCCTACGAGCAGTACTTC.

This clone showed up just once. The CDR3 loop is CASSQVVGAVGTQYF. The CDR3 DNA reads TGCGCCAGCAGCCAAGTGGTTGGCGCAGTAGGGACCCAGTACTTC. The rearrangement joins TRBV4-3 to TRBJ2-5; no definite D call. V lost 1 base and J 7 bases, leaving 16 bases between the germline ends. The CDR3 sequence is 15 residues long. Germline-derived CDR1 and CDR2 are LGHNA and YSLEER.

The rearrangement uses TRBV4-2 and TRBJ1-1; no definite D call. V lost 0 bases, J lost 5 bases, and 16 bases lay in between. CDR1 LGHNA and CDR2 YNFKEQ come from the germline V gene. The CDR3 totals 16 residues. CDR3 coding DNA: TGTGCCAGCAGCCAAGATTTGACGGCAGCTAGGACTGAAGCTTTCTTT. It is translated as CASSQDLTAARTEAFF.

This clone was observed once. The rearrangement joins TRBV2 to TRBJ1-4; D ambiguous. Trimming left V 6 bases short and J 3 bases short, with 8 bases between. CDR1 and CDR2 from the germline V gene are SNHLY and FYNNEI. This CDR3 has 13 residues. Here the CDR3 reads CASSLAANEKLFF. The CDR3 nucleotides are TGTGCCAGCAGCCTGGCTGCTAATGAAAAACTGTTTTTT.

The chain combines TRBV15 with TRBJ2-1; weak D call: TRBD1 (6 bases). Trimming removed 0 bases at V and 4 bases at J, with 10 bases between. The CDR3 consists of 15 residues. Germline assignment: CDR1 LNHNV and CDR2 YYDKDF (reference sequence). The CDR3 loop is CATSRDPDRYNEQFF. CDR3 coding DNA: TGTGCCACCAGCAGAGATCCGGACAGATACAATGAGCAGTTCTTC. The full variable domain, with the rest looked up from reference TRBV15 and TRBJ2-1, is DAMVIQNPRYQVTQFGKPVTLSCSQTLNHNVMYWYQQKSSQAPKLLFHYYDKDFNNEADTPDNFQSRRPNTSFCFLDIRSPGLGDTAMYLCATSRDPDRYNEQFFGPGTRLTVL.

The CDR3: CASSDGQEIVSPLHF. In DNA, the CDR3 is TGTGCCAGCAGCGATGGACAGGAGATCGTGTCACCCCTCCACTTT. The chain joins TRBV9 to TRBJ1-6, with 7 bases aligning to TRBD1. The J segment lost 10 bases and the V segment lost 3 bases, leaving 10 bases of the junction unmatched. CDR3 length: 15 residues. Germline loops: CDR1 SGDLS, CDR2 YYNGEE.

The chain couples TRBV2 to TRBJ1-1; D perhaps matches TRBD1 (6 bases). The CDR3 spans 14 residues. CDR1 is SNHLY, CDR2 FYNNEI, per germline. The V end lost 1 base, the J end lost 4 bases, and 10 bases lay between the germline ends. The CDR3 sequence is CASSEDRAITEAFF. The CDR3 DNA follows: TGTGCCAGCAGTGAAGACAGGGCAATCACTGAAGCTTTCTTT.

The rearrangement links TRBV2 to TRBJ1-2, with TRBD1 as a possible D gene (5 bases). The CDR3 covers 16 residues. V lost 7 bases and J lost 7, with 25 bases in between. Germline values: CDR1 SNHLY, CDR2 FYNNEI. CDR3 region: CASTNPLWGRGTGYTF. The CDR3 region has the DNA TGTGCCAGCACTAATCCTTTATGGGGTCGGGGGACTGGCTACACCTTC.

The genes are TRBV11-2 and TRBJ1-2; D is perhaps TRBD1 (5 bases). The CDR3 is 11 residues long. V dropped 6 bases and J dropped 7 bases, with 9 bases sitting between them. Germline CDR1 and CDR2: SGHAT and FQNNGV. CDR3 protein: CASREGVGYTF. The CDR3 DNA follows: TGTGCCAGCAGGGAAGGGGTTGGCTACACCTTC.

The chain has TRBV6-5 and TRBJ2-7; the match to TRBD1 covers 8 bases. CDR1 and CDR2 (germline): MNHEY, SVGAGI. The CDR3 extends over 13 amino acids. J was trimmed by 6 bases and V by 2 bases; bases with no gene match: 3. CDR3: CASSYRQGIEQYF. The CDR3 DNA reads TGTGCCAGCAGTTACAGACAGGGGATCGAGCAGTACTTC.

This clone was found once. The chain joins TRBV24-1 to TRBJ2-7; 8 bases map to TRBD1. Trimming took 3 bases from V and 11 from J; bases not matched to a gene: 5. CDR3 size: 12 residues. CDR1 and CDR2 (germline): KGHDR, SFDVKD. The CDR3 nucleotides read TGTGCCACCAGTGATGGGGACAGGACTGAGTACTTC. Protein: CATSDGDRTEYF.

The genes are TRBV6-5 and TRBJ1-1; no clear D gene. CDR3 length: 13 residues. V lost 2 bases and J lost 4, with 8 bases in between. Germline V CDR1 and CDR2: MNHEY, SVGAGI. The CDR3 spells CASSYRPGTEAFF. The CDR3 nucleotides read TGTGCCAGCAGTTACAGACCAGGCACTGAAGCTTTCTTT.

This chain uses TRBV4-1 with TRBJ1-6; TRBD1 matches at 9 bases. The junction had 8 bases not matched to a gene; V was cut back by 1 base and J by 1 base. CDR1 and CDR2 from the germline V gene are MGHRA and YSYEKL. CDR3 length: 19 residues. The CDR3 DNA sequence: TGCGCCAGCAGCCAAGGACAGGGGGGTATAAGATCCTATAATTCACCCCTCCACTTT. Translated: CASSQGQGGIRSYNSPLHF.

The chain has TRBV28 and TRBJ1-3; TRBD1 might be the D (6 bases). Deletions cut 5 bases from V and 2 bases from J, with 13 bases between. This CDR3 region has 15 residues. Germline V lookup: CDR1 MDHEN, CDR2 SYDVKM. CDR3 in amino acids: CASSPPRGTGNTIYF. The CDR3 DNA reads as TGTGCCAGCAGTCCCCCGAGGGGGACTGGAAACACCATATATTTT. Complete variable domain (other parts from reference TRBV28 and TRBJ1-3): DVKVTQSSRYLVKRTGEKVFLECVQDMDHENMFWYRQDPGLGLRLIYFSYDVKMKEKGDIPEGYSVSREKKERFSLILESASTNQTSMYLCASSPPRGTGNTIYFGEGSWLTVV.

The chain uses TRBV18 and TRBJ1-1; D not resolved. CDR1 KGHSH and CDR2 LQKENI come from the germline V gene. V dropped 3 bases and J dropped 1 base, with 9 bases sitting between them. This CDR3 is 14 amino acids long. This chain's CDR3 is CASSPLAGNTEAFF. The CDR3 DNA reads TGTGCCAGCTCACCGTTGGCGGGGAACACTGAAGCTTTCTTT.

This clone was detected only once. The rearrangement uses TRBV11-2 and TRBJ2-3, with 7 bases lining up with TRBD2. The V gene end was trimmed by 6 bases and the J gene end by 2 bases; junction bases not matched to a gene: 8. CDR1 is SGHAT and CDR2 is FQNNGV in the germline V gene. The CDR3 runs to 15 residues. The CDR3 loop is CASSTGAGVTDTQYF. CDR3 sequence (DNA): TGTGCCAGCAGTACCGGGGCGGGGGTCACAGATACGCAGTATTTT.

The V call is TRBV18, the J call TRBJ1-2, with 7 bases aligning to TRBD1. CDR1 is KGHSH, CDR2 LQKENI, per germline. This CDR3 is 15 amino acids long. V trimming: 2 bases; J trimming: 4 bases; junction bases outside the gene matches: 7. CDR3 in DNA: TGTGCCAGCTCACCAACGACAGGGAAGACCTATGGCTACACCTTC. Protein: CASSPTTGKTYGYTF.

This clone was counted once. This sequence joins TRBV6-2 or TRBV6-3 and TRBJ2-1, with D tentatively TRBD2 (6 bases). The V gene's germline CDR1 is MNHEY and CDR2 SVGEGT. V lost 3 bases and J 0 bases, leaving 9 bases between the germline ends. The CDR3 totals 15 residues. CDR3 loop: CASSYGGSSYNEQFF. CDR3 bases: TGTGCCAGCAGTTATGGGGGGAGCTCCTACAATGAGCAGTTCTTC.

This clone was recorded once. The chain couples TRBV4-2 to TRBJ1-2; TRBD1 matches at 7 bases. Looked up from germline, CDR1 is LGHNA and CDR2 is YNFKEQ. V was pared by 1 base and J by 8 bases, with 4 bases of the junction left unmatched. The CDR3 totals 13 residues. The CDR3 here is CASSQGTGDGYTF. The CDR3 coding sequence is TGTGCCAGCAGCCAAGGAACAGGGGACGGCTACACCTTC.

This clone was counted once. The chain is built from TRBV28 and TRBJ2-5; 7 nucleotides align to TRBD2. Germline trimming cut 4 bases from V and 4 bases from J; bases unmatched to any gene: 9. The CDR3 is 15 residues long. The V gene's germline CDR1 is MDHEN and CDR2 SYDVKM. The CDR3 region has the DNA TGTGCCAGCAGTTCACCCCCGGGGGGAGGAGAGACCCAGTACTTC. Its protein is CASSSPPGGGETQYF.

J is TRBJ2-7 and V is TRBV10-3, with 8 positions matching TRBD1. The junction had 8 bases not matched to a gene; V was cut back by 10 bases and J by 6 bases. CDR3 length equals 12 residues. Germline CDR1 ENHRY, CDR2 SYGVKD. This chain's CDR3 is CATEGQGVEQYF. Written as DNA, the CDR3 is TGTGCCACCGAAGGACAGGGCGTCGAGCAGTACTTC.